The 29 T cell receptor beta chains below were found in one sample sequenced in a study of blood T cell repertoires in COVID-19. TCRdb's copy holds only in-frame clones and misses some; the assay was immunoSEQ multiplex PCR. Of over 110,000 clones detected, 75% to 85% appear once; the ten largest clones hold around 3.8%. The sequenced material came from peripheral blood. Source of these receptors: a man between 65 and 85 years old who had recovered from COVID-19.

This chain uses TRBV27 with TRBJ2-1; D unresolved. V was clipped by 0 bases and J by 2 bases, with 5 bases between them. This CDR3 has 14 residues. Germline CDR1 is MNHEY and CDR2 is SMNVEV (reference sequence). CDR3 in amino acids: CASSLSPAYNEQFF. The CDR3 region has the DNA TGTGCCAGCAGTTTATCTCCAGCCTACAATGAGCAGTTCTTC.

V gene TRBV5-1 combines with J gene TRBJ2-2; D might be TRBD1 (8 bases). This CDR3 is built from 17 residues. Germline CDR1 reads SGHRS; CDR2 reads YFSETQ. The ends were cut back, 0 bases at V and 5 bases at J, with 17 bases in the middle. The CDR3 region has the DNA TGCGCCAGCAGCTTGGTCCCCGGACAGGGAGGGACCGGGGAGCTGTTTTTT. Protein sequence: CASSLVPGQGGTGELFF.

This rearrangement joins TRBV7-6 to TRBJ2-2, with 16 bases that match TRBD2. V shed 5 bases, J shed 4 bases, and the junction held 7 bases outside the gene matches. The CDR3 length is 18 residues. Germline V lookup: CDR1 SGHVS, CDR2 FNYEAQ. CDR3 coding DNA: TGTGCCAGCAGCCTGGGACTAGCGGGAGGGCCCGGCACCGGGGAGCTGTTTTTT. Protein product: CASSLGLAGGPGTGELFF.

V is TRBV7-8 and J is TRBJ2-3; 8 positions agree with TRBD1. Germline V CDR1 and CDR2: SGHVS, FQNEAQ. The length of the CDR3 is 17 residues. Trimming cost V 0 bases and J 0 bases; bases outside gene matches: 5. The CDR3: CASSLALDRASTDTQYF. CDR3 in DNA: TGTGCCAGCAGCTTAGCTCTGGACAGGGCAAGCACAGATACGCAGTATTTT.

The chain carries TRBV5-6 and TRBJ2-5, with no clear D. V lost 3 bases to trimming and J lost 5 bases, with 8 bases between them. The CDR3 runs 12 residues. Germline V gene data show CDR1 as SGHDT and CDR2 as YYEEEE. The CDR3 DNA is TGTGCCAGCAGCTCATTCGGGGAGACCCAGTACTTC. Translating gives CASSSFGETQYF.

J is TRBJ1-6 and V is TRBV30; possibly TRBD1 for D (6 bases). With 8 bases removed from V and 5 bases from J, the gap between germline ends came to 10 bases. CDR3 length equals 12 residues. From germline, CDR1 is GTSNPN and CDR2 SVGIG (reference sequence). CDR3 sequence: CAGRQDNSPLHF. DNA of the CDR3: TGTGCCGGACGACAGGATAATTCACCCCTCCACTTT.

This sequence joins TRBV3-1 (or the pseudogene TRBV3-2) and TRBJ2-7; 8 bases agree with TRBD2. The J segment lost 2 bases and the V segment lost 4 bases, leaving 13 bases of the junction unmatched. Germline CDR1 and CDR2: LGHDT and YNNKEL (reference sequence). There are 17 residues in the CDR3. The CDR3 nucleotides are TGTGCCAGCAGCCCTTCCCCAACGAGCGGGAGCCCCTACGAGCAGTACTTC. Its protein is CASSPSPTSGSPYEQYF.

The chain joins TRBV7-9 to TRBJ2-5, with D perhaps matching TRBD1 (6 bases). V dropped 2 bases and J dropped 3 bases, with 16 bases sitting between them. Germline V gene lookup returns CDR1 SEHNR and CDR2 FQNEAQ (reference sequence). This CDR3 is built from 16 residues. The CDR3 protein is CASSLNRVSQKETQYF. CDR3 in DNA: TGTGCCAGCAGCTTAAACAGGGTGTCCCAAAAAGAGACCCAGTACTTC. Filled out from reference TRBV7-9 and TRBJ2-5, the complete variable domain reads DTGVSQNPRHKITKRGQNVTFRCDPISEHNRLYWYRQTLGQGPEFLTYFQNEAQLEKSRLLSDRFSAERPKGSFSTLEIQRTEQGDSAMYLCASSLNRVSQKETQYFGPGTRLLVL.

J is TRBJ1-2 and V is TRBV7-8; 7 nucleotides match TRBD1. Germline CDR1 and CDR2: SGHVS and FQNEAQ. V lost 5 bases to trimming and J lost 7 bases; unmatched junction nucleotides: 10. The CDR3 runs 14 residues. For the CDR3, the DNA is TGTGCCAGCAGCCTGACAGGGTCGTCAGGTGGCTACACCTTC. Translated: CASSLTGSSGGYTF.

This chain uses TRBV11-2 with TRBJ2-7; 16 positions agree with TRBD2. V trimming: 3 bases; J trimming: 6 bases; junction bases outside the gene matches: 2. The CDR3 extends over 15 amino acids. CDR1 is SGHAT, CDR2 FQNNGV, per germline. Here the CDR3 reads CASSLGTSGRAEQYF. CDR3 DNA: TGTGCCAGCAGCTTGGGGACTAGCGGGAGGGCCGAGCAGTACTTC.

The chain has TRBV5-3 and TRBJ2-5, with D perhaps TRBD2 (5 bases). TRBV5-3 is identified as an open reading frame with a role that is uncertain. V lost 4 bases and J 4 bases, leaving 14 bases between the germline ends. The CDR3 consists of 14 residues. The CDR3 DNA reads TGTGCCAGAAGCGCGCCCGGTGCGGGAGAGACCCAGTACTTC. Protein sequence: CARSAPGAGETQYF.

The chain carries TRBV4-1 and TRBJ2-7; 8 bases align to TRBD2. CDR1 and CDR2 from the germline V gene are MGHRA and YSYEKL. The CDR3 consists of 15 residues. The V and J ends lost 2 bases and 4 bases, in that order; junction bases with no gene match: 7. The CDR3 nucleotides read TGCGCCAGCAGCCAAAATAGCGGGACCGGATACGAGCAGTACTTC. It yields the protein CASSQNSGTGYEQYF.

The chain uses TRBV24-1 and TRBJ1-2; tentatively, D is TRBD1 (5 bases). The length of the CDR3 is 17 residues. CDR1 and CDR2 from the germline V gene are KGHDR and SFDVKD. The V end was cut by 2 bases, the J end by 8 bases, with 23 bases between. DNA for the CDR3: TGTGCCACCAGTGATTGGGGGGGGGTGAAGAAATTGGGAGGCTACACCTTC. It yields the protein CATSDWGGVKKLGGYTF.

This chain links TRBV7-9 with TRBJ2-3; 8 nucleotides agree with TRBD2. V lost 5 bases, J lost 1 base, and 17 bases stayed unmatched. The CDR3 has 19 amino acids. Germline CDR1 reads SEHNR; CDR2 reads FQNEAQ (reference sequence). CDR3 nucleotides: TGTGCCAGCAGCCCAGGACGGGGGGGGCGGGCCTTCCGCACAGATACGCAGTATTTT. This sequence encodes CASSPGRGGRAFRTDTQYF.

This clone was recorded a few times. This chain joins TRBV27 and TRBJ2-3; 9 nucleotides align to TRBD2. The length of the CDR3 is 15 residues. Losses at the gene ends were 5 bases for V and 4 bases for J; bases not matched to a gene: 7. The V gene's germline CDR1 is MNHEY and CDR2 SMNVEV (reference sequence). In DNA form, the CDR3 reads TGTGCCAGCAGTCCCGCAGCGGGGGGTCCAGATACGCAGTATTTT. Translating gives CASSPAAGGPDTQYF.

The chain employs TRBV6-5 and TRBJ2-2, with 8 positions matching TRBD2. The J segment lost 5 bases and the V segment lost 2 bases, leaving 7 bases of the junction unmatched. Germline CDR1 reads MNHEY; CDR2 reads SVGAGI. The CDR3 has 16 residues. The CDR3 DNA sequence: TGTGCCAGCAGTTACGTCCCCGGGGGGGGTACCGGGGAGCTGTTTTTT. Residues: CASSYVPGGGTGELFF.

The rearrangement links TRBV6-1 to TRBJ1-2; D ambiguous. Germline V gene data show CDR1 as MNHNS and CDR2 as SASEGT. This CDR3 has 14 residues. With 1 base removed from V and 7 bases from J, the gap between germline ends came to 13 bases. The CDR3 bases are TGTGCCAGCAGTGAAGTAGTCCAGGATGGTGGCTACACCTTC. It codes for CASSEVVQDGGYTF.

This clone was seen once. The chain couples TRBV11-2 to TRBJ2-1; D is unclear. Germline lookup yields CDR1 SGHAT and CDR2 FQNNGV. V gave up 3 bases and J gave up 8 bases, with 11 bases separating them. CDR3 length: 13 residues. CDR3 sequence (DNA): TGTGCCAGCAGCTTGATCCGCGGCGATGAGCAGTTCTTC. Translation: CASSLIRGDEQFF.

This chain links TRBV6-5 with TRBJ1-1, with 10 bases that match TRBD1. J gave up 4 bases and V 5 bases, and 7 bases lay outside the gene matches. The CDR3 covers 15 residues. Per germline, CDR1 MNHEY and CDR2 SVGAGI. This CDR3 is CASSTAGQGVTEAFF. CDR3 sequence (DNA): TGTGCCAGCAGTACCGCCGGACAGGGGGTCACTGAAGCTTTCTTT.

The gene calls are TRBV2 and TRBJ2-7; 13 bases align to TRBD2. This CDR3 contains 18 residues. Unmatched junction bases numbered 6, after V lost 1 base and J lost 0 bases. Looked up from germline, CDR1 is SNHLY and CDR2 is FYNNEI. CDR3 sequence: CASSEGLAGGSSSYEQYF. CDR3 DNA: TGTGCCAGCAGTGAAGGACTAGCGGGGGGAAGTAGCTCCTACGAGCAGTACTTC.

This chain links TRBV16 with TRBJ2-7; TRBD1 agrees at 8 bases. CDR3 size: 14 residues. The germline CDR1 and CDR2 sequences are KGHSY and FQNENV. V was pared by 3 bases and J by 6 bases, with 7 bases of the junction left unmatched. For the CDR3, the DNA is TGTGCCAGCAGCCACCGGACAGGGACCCGCGAGCAGTACTTC. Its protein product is CASSHRTGTREQYF.

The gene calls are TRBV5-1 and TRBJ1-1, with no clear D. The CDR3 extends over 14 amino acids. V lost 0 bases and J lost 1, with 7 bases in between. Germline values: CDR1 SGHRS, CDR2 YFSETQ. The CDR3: CASSLGFGNTEAFF. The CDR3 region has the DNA TGCGCCAGCAGCTTGGGTTTCGGGAACACTGAAGCTTTCTTT.

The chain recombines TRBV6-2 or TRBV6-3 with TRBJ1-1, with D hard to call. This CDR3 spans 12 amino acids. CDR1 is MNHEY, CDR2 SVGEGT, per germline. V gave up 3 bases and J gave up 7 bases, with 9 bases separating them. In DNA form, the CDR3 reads TGTGCCAGCAGTTATCCCCAGATTGAAGCTTTCTTT. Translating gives CASSYPQIEAFF.

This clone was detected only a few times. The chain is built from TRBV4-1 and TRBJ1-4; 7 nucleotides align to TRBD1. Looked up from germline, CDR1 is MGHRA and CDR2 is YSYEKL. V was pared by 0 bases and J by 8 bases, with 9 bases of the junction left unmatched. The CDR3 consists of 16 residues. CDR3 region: CASSQDQGTDPEKLFF. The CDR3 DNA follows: TGCGCCAGCAGCCAAGATCAGGGGACAGATCCCGAAAAACTGTTTTTT.

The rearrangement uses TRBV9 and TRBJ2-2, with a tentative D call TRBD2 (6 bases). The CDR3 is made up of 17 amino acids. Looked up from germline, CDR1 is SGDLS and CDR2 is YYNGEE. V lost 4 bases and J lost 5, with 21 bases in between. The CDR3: CASSPRFGGLSTGELFF. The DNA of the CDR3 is TGTGCCAGCAGCCCCCGTTTTGGGGGACTTAGTACCGGGGAGCTGTTTTTT.

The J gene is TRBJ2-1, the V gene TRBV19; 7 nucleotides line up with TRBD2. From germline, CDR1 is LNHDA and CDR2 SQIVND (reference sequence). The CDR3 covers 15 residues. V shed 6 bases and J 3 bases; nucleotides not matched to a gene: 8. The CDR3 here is CASRPLAAHYNEQFF. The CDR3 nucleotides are TGTGCCAGTAGACCCCTAGCGGCCCACTACAATGAGCAGTTCTTC.

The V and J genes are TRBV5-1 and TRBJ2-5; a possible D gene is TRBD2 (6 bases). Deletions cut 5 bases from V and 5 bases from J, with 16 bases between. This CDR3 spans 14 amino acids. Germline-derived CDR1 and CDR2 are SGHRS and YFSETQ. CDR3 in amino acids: CASSERLGMETQYF. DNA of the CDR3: TGCGCCAGCAGTGAAAGACTAGGGATGGAGACCCAGTACTTC.

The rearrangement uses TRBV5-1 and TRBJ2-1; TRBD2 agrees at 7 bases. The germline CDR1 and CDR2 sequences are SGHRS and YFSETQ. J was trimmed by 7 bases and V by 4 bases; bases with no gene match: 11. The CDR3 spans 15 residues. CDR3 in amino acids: CASSMTSSARNEQFF. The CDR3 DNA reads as TGCGCCAGCAGCATGACTAGCTCAGCTCGAAATGAGCAGTTCTTC.

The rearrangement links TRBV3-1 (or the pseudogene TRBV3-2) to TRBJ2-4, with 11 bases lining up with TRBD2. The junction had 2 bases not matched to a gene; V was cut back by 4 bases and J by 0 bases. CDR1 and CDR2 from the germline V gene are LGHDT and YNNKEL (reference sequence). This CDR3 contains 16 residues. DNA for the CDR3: TGTGCCAGCAGCCTTAGCGGGAGGGGAGCCAAAAACATTCAGTACTTC. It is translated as CASSLSGRGAKNIQYF.